The 9 T cell receptor beta chains presented below share a single source sample, sequenced in a study of human T cells and chemical hapten exposure. TCRdb redid the calling of the RACE reads with MiXCR, one entry per CDR3 protein. In the table there are about 160,000 distinct CDR3 sequences, roughly 25% of which are singletons. The time point denotes: patch test 3, about 24 weeks after DPC sensitization. Treatment indicated: therapeutic diphenylcyclopropenone sensitization with weekly scalp DPC. Sequences were derived from whole blood, sampled in connection with sensitization to the hapten diphenylcyclopropenone (DPC). The receptors were gathered from a woman in her late teens or twenties with alopecia areata. Some clones in this sample may be carry-over from other donors' samples.

This clonotype has a single count. J is TRBJ1-4 and V is TRBV4-3, with unresolved D. V dropped 0 bases and J dropped 7 bases, with 15 bases sitting between them. The CDR3 contains 16 residues. CDR1 and CDR2 from the germline V gene are LGHNA and YSLEER. The CDR3, as DNA: TGCGCCAGCAGCCAAGACGGACCCCGACGGGGTGAAAAACTGTTTTTT. It is translated as CASSQDGPRRGEKLFF.

The rearrangement joins TRBV14 to TRBJ2-1; no firm D call. CDR3 length equals 13 residues. Trimming took off 0 bases at V and 12 bases at J, with 12 bases between the two ends. Germline CDR1 SGHDN, CDR2 FVKESK. The CDR3 DNA reads as TGTGCCAGCAGCCAAGATCTAAGGAATATGCAGTTCTTC. This encodes CASSQDLRNMQFF.

This chain uses TRBV7-9 with TRBJ2-1; the D is unclear. The V end was cut by 6 bases, the J end by 0 bases, with 6 bases between. Germline V lookup: CDR1 SEHNR, CDR2 FQNEAQ (reference sequence). This CDR3 comprises 13 residues. For the CDR3, the DNA is TGTGCCAGCAGGAGCCCCTCCTACAATGAGCAGTTCTTC. Translating it yields CASRSPSYNEQFF.

This sequence joins TRBV15 and TRBJ1-2, with D possibly being TRBD1 (5 bases). Trimming removed 4 bases at V and 0 bases at J, with 9 bases between. The CDR3 runs 14 residues. The germline CDR1 and CDR2 sequences are LNHNV and YYDKDF (reference sequence). The CDR3 here is CATSKTASNYGYTF. CDR3 coding DNA: TGTGCCACCAGCAAGACAGCCTCTAACTATGGCTACACCTTC.

The gene calls are TRBV14 and TRBJ1-1; 7 positions agree with TRBD1. With 1 base clipped from V and 4 bases from J, the junction kept 6 bases outside the gene matches. The CDR3 loop spans 15 amino acids. Germline assignment: CDR1 SGHDN and CDR2 FVKESK. The CDR3 sequence: CASSQGPTGFTEAFF. The CDR3 DNA is TGTGCCAGCAGCCAAGGGCCGACAGGGTTCACTGAAGCTTTCTTT.

The sample holds many counts of this clonotype. This chain connects TRBV7-8 to TRBJ1-1; no clear D gene. Germline V gene sequence: CDR1 SGHVS, CDR2 FQNEAQ. The V end lost 2 bases, the J end lost 2 bases, and 6 bases lay between the germline ends. The CDR3 has 13 amino acids. The CDR3: CASSLRRNTEAFF. CDR3 bases: TGTGCCAGCAGCTTAAGACGAAACACTGAAGCTTTCTTT.

The CDR3: CASSGRQGRSPLGDTQYF. The CDR3 region has the DNA TGTGCCAGCAGCGGTCGACAGGGAAGATCGCCCCTGGGGGATACGCAGTATTTT. The rearrangement joins TRBV9 to TRBJ2-3; 7 bases line up with TRBD1. Germline V CDR1 and CDR2: SGDLS, YYNGEE. V lost 3 bases and J lost 6; bases outside the gene matches: 19. The CDR3 is 18 residues long.

The chain is built from TRBV25-1 and TRBJ1-2; 8 bases match TRBD1. This CDR3 spans 15 amino acids. The V gene end was trimmed by 2 bases and the J gene end by 4 bases; junction bases not matched to a gene: 6. Germline assignment: CDR1 MGHDK and CDR2 SYGVNS. This CDR3 reads CASSEPGTGRYGYTF. CDR3 nucleotide sequence: TGTGCCAGCAGTGAACCTGGGACAGGTCGCTATGGCTACACCTTC.

Many counts were recorded for this clonotype. Compared with germline, one end of the junction differs, possibly owing to a read error. The V and J genes are TRBV7-7 and TRBJ2-7; 15 nucleotides agree with TRBD2. Germline CDR1 and CDR2: SSHAT and FNYEAQ (reference sequence). CDR3 length: 16 amino acids. CDR3 in DNA: TGTGCTAGCAGCCGTCCGGGACTAGCGGGGGGAAACGAGCAGTACTTC. This encodes CASSRPGLAGGNEQYF.